The rows below give T cell receptor beta chains drawn from one sample of a study of vaccination and CD4 T cells after COVID-19. TCRdb recomputed calls from the PCR reads with MiXCR, one row per CDR3 protein. This sample carries 14,000 or so distinct CDR3 sequences, around 30% of them seen once, and the ten largest clones take approximately 22%. Antigens for these TCRs are unknown. The sample consisted of cultured CD4+ T cells from blood. These TCRs come from a human donor with COVID-19. CDR3s include the opening cysteine and the closing phenylalanine or tryptophan. The order of the fields is CDR3 DNA, CDR3 protein, J gene, clone size, V gene, D gene. D genes are given only for firm matches. Not every row has a clone size; where given, it reads once, few, many or a size class.

CDR3 DNA: TGTGCCAGCAGCGAGGGGACGCGGGACCAGGAGACCCAGTACTTC
CDR3 protein: CASSEGTRDQETQYF
J gene: TRBJ2-5
clone size: NA
V gene: TRBV4-2
D gene: NA

CDR3 DNA: TGCAGTGCCCATGTTTGGGGGACTAGCGGAGACTACGAGCAGTACTTC
CDR3 protein: CSAHVWGTSGDYEQYF
J gene: TRBJ2-7
clone size: few
V gene: TRBV20-1
D gene: TRBD2

CDR3 DNA: TGTGCCGCGACTAGCGGGGGGCCCGGCACCGGGGAGCTGTTTTTT
CDR3 protein: CAATSGGPGTGELFF
J gene: TRBJ2-2
clone size: NA
V gene: TRBV10-3
D gene: TRBD2

CDR3 DNA: TGTGCCACCAGCGGCCCAGGGTACCAAGAGACCCAGTACTTC
CDR3 protein: CATSGPGYQETQYF
J gene: TRBJ2-5
clone size: few
V gene: TRBV15
D gene: NA

CDR3 DNA: TGCAGTGCAGCGGGACTAGCAATTGGTGAGCAGTTCTTC
CDR3 protein: CSAAGLAIGEQFF
J gene: TRBJ2-1
clone size: large
V gene: TRBV20-1
D gene: TRBD2

CDR3 DNA: TGTGCCAGCAGCTTGGGACAGTCGGGGACCGGGGAGCTGTTTTTT
CDR3 protein: CASSLGQSGTGELFF
J gene: TRBJ2-2
clone size: NA
V gene: TRBV11-1
D gene: TRBD1

CDR3 DNA: TGTGCCAGCAGTGGGGGGACAGGGGTGTTTCGCAATCAGCCCCAGCATTTT
CDR3 protein: CASSGGTGVFRNQPQHF
J gene: TRBJ1-5
clone size: few
V gene: TRBV2
D gene: TRBD1

CDR3 DNA: TGTGCCAGCAGTACCGACTCCGTCCATCAGCCCCAGCATTTT
CDR3 protein: CASSTDSVHQPQHF
J gene: TRBJ1-5
clone size: NA
V gene: TRBV12-3/TRBV12-4
D gene: NA

CDR3 DNA: TGTGCAAGTCGCCAAGGGCGCAGGGCCCGTTCCCTCCACTTT
CDR3 protein: CASRQGRRARSLHF
J gene: TRBJ1-6
clone size: NA
V gene: TRBV12-2
D gene: NA

CDR3 DNA: TGTGCCAGCAGCACCCTAGAAGGGCAGACGGGGAGTTATGGCTACACCTTC
CDR3 protein: CASSTLEGQTGSYGYTF
J gene: TRBJ1-2
clone size: medium-sized
V gene: TRBV5-6
D gene: NA

CDR3 DNA: TGTGCCAGCAGCCCACGAGGGGGCAATCAGCCCCAGCATTTT
CDR3 protein: CASSPRGGNQPQHF
J gene: TRBJ1-5
clone size: few
V gene: TRBV7-8
D gene: NA

CDR3 DNA: TGCAGCGCCCCCCGGGCGCGTTATGGCTACACCTTC
CDR3 protein: CSAPRARYGYTF
J gene: TRBJ1-2
clone size: NA
V gene: TRBV29-1
D gene: NA

CDR3 DNA: TGTGCCAGCGGGAACAGGGCCTTCCCAGACGAGCAGTACTTC
CDR3 protein: CASGNRAFPDEQYF
J gene: TRBJ2-7
clone size: few
V gene: TRBV6-1
D gene: NA

CDR3 DNA: TGTGCCAGCAGCGATTACGGCTCTGGAAACACCATATATTTT
CDR3 protein: CASSDYGSGNTIYF
J gene: TRBJ1-3
clone size: few
V gene: TRBV7-2
D gene: NA

CDR3 DNA: TGCAGTTCCCACTCGCAGGGAGATACGCAGTATTTT
CDR3 protein: CSSHSQGDTQYF
J gene: TRBJ2-3
clone size: NA
V gene: TRBV20-1
D gene: NA

CDR3 DNA: TGTGCCAGCAGCCCCAGACAGGGAGCTGGCTACACCTTC
CDR3 protein: CASSPRQGAGYTF
J gene: TRBJ1-2
clone size: NA
V gene: TRBV11-2
D gene: TRBD1

CDR3 DNA: TGTGCCATCAAGACGGGGACCACAGATACGCAGTATTTT
CDR3 protein: CAIKTGTTDTQYF
J gene: TRBJ2-3
clone size: NA
V gene: TRBV10-3
D gene: NA

CDR3 DNA: TGTGCCTGGAGTGTACCCGGACAGGGGTTGGGAAACACCATATATTTT
CDR3 protein: CAWSVPGQGLGNTIYF
J gene: TRBJ1-3
clone size: few
V gene: TRBV30
D gene: TRBD1

CDR3 DNA: TGCGCCAGCAGTCAAACGGCAGACCTTCGGGAGACCCAGTACTTC
CDR3 protein: CASSQTADLRETQYF
J gene: TRBJ2-5
clone size: NA
V gene: TRBV23-1
D gene: NA

CDR3 DNA: TGTGCTAGCAGCCTAAGACAGATGGGGTCTCCCTTTAGGAATCAGCCCCAGCATTTT
CDR3 protein: CASSLRQMGSPFRNQPQHF
J gene: TRBJ1-5
clone size: NA
V gene: TRBV7-7
D gene: NA

CDR3 DNA: TGTGCCAGCAGCTTGGTTGGACAGGGAAACAAAAACATTCAGTACTTC
CDR3 protein: CASSLVGQGNKNIQYF
J gene: TRBJ2-4
clone size: NA
V gene: TRBV5-8
D gene: TRBD1

CDR3 DNA: TGTGCCAGCAGCTTGTTGCAGGGGGCGCAGGACACTGAAGCTTTCTTT
CDR3 protein: CASSLLQGAQDTEAFF
J gene: TRBJ1-1
clone size: NA
V gene: TRBV7-6
D gene: TRBD1

CDR3 DNA: TGTGCCAGCAGTGAAGCGGCTGGGGGCGGGGGGGGGCCCCAGCATTTT
CDR3 protein: CASSEAAGGGGGPQHF
J gene: TRBJ1-5
clone size: large
V gene: TRBV2
D gene: NA

CDR3 DNA: TGCAGTGCCAGGGGGCGGACAGGGGGACGCGATGGCTACACCTTC
CDR3 protein: CSARGRTGGRDGYTF
J gene: TRBJ1-2
clone size: few
V gene: TRBV20-1
D gene: TRBD1

CDR3 DNA: TGTGCCAGCTCCCAGCTAACCGACACCGGGGAGCTGTTTTTT
CDR3 protein: CASSQLTDTGELFF
J gene: TRBJ2-2
clone size: NA
V gene: TRBV18
D gene: NA

CDR3 DNA: TGTGCCAGCAGCTTTCCGGGGGGGGCCAACGTCCTGACTTTC
CDR3 protein: CASSFPGGANVLTF
J gene: TRBJ2-6
clone size: NA
V gene: TRBV7-2
D gene: NA

CDR3 DNA: TGTGCCAGCGCTCGGGAGACCCAGTACTTC
CDR3 protein: CASARETQYF
J gene: TRBJ2-5
clone size: NA
V gene: TRBV27
D gene: NA

CDR3 DNA: TGCGCCAGCAGCCGGGACAACTCTGGAAACACCATATATTTT
CDR3 protein: CASSRDNSGNTIYF
J gene: TRBJ1-3
clone size: NA
V gene: TRBV5-1
D gene: NA

CDR3 DNA: TGTGCCAGCAGGTCCTTCACCGGCGGAGCCTACGAGCAGTACTTC
CDR3 protein: CASRSFTGGAYEQYF
J gene: TRBJ2-7
clone size: once
V gene: TRBV6-2/TRBV6-3
D gene: NA

CDR3 DNA: TGTGCCTGTAAGAGGACAGGGGGGAATTCACCCCTCCACTTT
CDR3 protein: CACKRTGGNSPLHF
J gene: TRBJ1-6
clone size: NA
V gene: TRBV30
D gene: TRBD1

CDR3 DNA: TGTGCCAGCAGTATCGATACCCGGCCCGGGGGCTACACCTTC
CDR3 protein: CASSIDTRPGGYTF
J gene: TRBJ1-2
clone size: NA
V gene: TRBV6-1
D gene: NA

CDR3 DNA: TGTGCTAGCAGTTTCAGAGGGGCCCAAGAGACCCAGTACTTC
CDR3 protein: CASSFRGAQETQYF
J gene: TRBJ2-5
clone size: few
V gene: TRBV7-7
D gene: NA

CDR3 DNA: TGCAGTGCTCCTAATGCAGGGGGCGGGAACACTGAAGCTTTCTTT
CDR3 protein: CSAPNAGGGNTEAFF
J gene: TRBJ1-1
clone size: few
V gene: TRBV20-1
D gene: TRBD1

CDR3 DNA: TGTGCCAGCTTCGGGACTGTCAAACCCGGGGGCGAAAAACTGTTTTTT
CDR3 protein: CASFGTVKPGGEKLFF
J gene: TRBJ1-4
clone size: NA
V gene: TRBV2
D gene: NA

CDR3 DNA: TGTGCCAGAAGCTTCGGCACAAGAGACCACTATGGCTACACCTTC
CDR3 protein: CARSFGTRDHYGYTF
J gene: TRBJ1-2
clone size: NA
V gene: TRBV5-3
D gene: NA

CDR3 DNA: TGTGCCAGCAGCTTATCTGAGAGGGCTGGCGGCTACACCTTC
CDR3 protein: CASSLSERAGGYTF
J gene: TRBJ1-2
clone size: NA
V gene: TRBV7-6
D gene: NA

CDR3 DNA: TGTGCTAGCAGCTTAGGGACTCCTTACTCTGGAAACACCATATATTTT
CDR3 protein: CASSLGTPYSGNTIYF
J gene: TRBJ1-3
clone size: few
V gene: TRBV7-7
D gene: NA

CDR3 DNA: TGTGCCAGCAGCTTAGAACGGGCCAACTATGGCTACACCTTC
CDR3 protein: CASSLERANYGYTF
J gene: TRBJ1-2
clone size: few
V gene: TRBV7-2
D gene: NA

CDR3 DNA: TGTGCCTACACGGACAGGATCCCCTATGGCTACACCTTC
CDR3 protein: CAYTDRIPYGYTF
J gene: TRBJ1-2
clone size: few
V gene: TRBV30
D gene: TRBD1